This is a list of T cell receptor beta chains from one sample in a study of blood T cell repertoires in COVID-19. Generated by immunoSEQ multiplex PCR, the TCRdb table keeps only in-frame clones and is missing some. Altogether some 100,000 clones are present, roughly nine tenths being singletons, with the ten largest covering 10% to 13%. Specimen: peripheral blood. Receptors were obtained from a man aged 45 to 65 with acute or convalescent COVID-19. The CDR3 runs from the conserved cysteine through the conserved F or W. The D gene is left open where the match is weak. The size field is filled for only some rows; it gives once, few, many or a size class.

TRBJ2-5 . . TRBV19 CASRPGQTYQETQYF TGTGCCAGTAGACCAGGACAGACTTACCAAGAGACCCAGTACTTC
TRBJ2-3 TRBD2 . TRBV28 CASSSLAGGLSTDTQYF TGTGCCAGCAGCTCACTAGCGGGAGGACTTAGCACAGATACGCAGTATTTT
TRBJ1-2 TRBD1 . TRBV10-3 CAVGTGGVRDGYTF TGTGCCGTCGGGACAGGGGGCGTCCGGGATGGCTACACCTTC
TRBJ2-4 TRBD1 . TRBV27 CASSSVTGGIQYF TGTGCCAGCAGTTCAGTTACAGGGGGCATTCAGTACTTC
TRBJ1-5 . . TRBV19 CASKEGGGHQPQHF TGTGCCAGTAAGGAGGGCGGTGGGCATCAGCCCCAGCATTTT
TRBJ2-5 TRBD2 few TRBV6-2/TRBV6-3 CASSVPPGLAGRRGETQYF TGTGCCAGCAGTGTGCCGCCGGGACTAGCGGGAAGGCGGGGAGAGACCCAGTACTTC
TRBJ1-4 . . TRBV19 CASIGGPAANEKLFF TGTGCCAGTATCGGCGGGCCGGCGGCTAATGAAAAACTGTTTTTT
TRBJ2-1 . . TRBV11-3 CASSGKEGNEQFF TGTGCCAGCAGCGGAAAGGAGGGGAATGAGCAGTTCTTC
TRBJ2-7 TRBD1 . TRBV5-1 CASSQTIDRAYEQYF TGCGCCAGCAGCCAAACAATCGACAGGGCGTACGAGCAGTACTTC
TRBJ2-1 TRBD2 . TRBV9 CASSVAPLADYNEQFF TGTGCCAGCAGCGTAGCTCCCCTAGCGGACTACAATGAGCAGTTCTTC
TRBJ2-5 TRBD1 . TRBV11-2 CASSRRTGGRETQYF TGTGCCAGCAGCCGGAGGACAGGGGGCAGAGAGACCCAGTACTTC
TRBJ1-4 . . TRBV6-6 CASSHGGFNEKLFF TGTGCCAGCAGTCACGGGGGATTCAATGAAAAACTGTTTTTT
TRBJ1-2 . . TRBV4-1 CASSLLAGLRGYTF TGCGCCAGCAGCCTCCTGGCGGGTCTACGTGGCTACACCTTC
TRBJ2-3 TRBD2 few TRBV9 CASSTGTSGQRRDTQYF TGTGCCAGCAGCACCGGGACTAGCGGTCAGAGGAGGGATACGCAGTATTTT
TRBJ1-2 TRBD1 . TRBV18 CASSPIGTGGSEGYTF TGTGCCAGCTCACCAATCGGGACAGGGGGCTCGGAAGGCTACACCTTC
TRBJ1-1 . . TRBV6-5 CASRREGNTEAFF TGTGCCAGCCGAAGGGAGGGGAACACTGAAGCTTTCTTT
TRBJ2-1 . . TRBV10-1 CASSLTVSSYNEQFF TGCGCCAGCAGTTTGACAGTTAGCTCCTACAATGAGCAGTTCTTC
TRBJ1-2 . . TRBV2 CASTPQTGYGYTF TGTGCCAGCACCCCCCAGACGGGGTATGGCTACACCTTC
TRBJ2-2 TRBD1 . TRBV29-1 CSVAGGRNTGELFF TGCAGCGTTGCAGGGGGACGGAACACCGGGGAGCTGTTTTTT
TRBJ1-2 . . TRBV19 CASSINAPYGYTF TGTGCCAGTAGTATTAATGCGCCCTATGGCTACACCTTC
TRBJ2-1 . . TRBV11-3 CASSGPSTREQFF TGTGCCAGCAGCGGACCTAGCACGCGTGAGCAGTTCTTC
TRBJ1-2 . . TRBV5-1 CASSLLPSTNYGYTF TGCGCCAGCAGCTTGTTACCTTCTACTAACTATGGCTACACCTTC
TRBJ1-1 TRBD1 few TRBV15 CATSSQTGLEAFF TGTGCCACCAGCAGCCAGACAGGGCTTGAAGCTTTCTTT
TRBJ2-7 . . TRBV5-1 CASRSTPPAYEQYF TGCGCCAGCAGATCTACTCCTCCTGCCTACGAGCAGTACTTC
TRBJ1-4 TRBD1 . TRBV4-1 CASSQADRETEKLFF TGCGCCAGCAGCCAGGCCGACAGGGAGACTGAAAAACTGTTTTTT
TRBJ1-1 TRBD1 medium-sized TRBV5-1 CASSLGTGGAEDTEAFF TGCGCCAGCAGCTTGGGGACAGGGGGCGCGGAGGACACTGAAGCTTTCTTT
TRBJ1-2 TRBD1 . TRBV11-2 CASSPRDRGTFYGYTF TGTGCCAGCAGCCCGCGGGACAGGGGCACTTTCTATGGCTACACCTTC
TRBJ1-2 TRBD1 . TRBV19 CASNQRGQGHYGYTF TGTGCCAGTAATCAGAGGGGACAGGGTCACTATGGCTACACCTTC
TRBJ2-2 TRBD2 . TRBV11-2 CASSPVLAGSPGELFF TGTGCCAGCAGCCCGGTCCTAGCGGGTTCCCCCGGGGAGCTGTTTTTT
TRBJ2-5 TRBD1 . TRBV27 CASSPRQGAGETQYF TGTGCCAGCAGCCCCCGACAGGGGGCCGGGGAGACCCAGTACTTC
TRBJ1-5 . . TRBV19 CASSPLAVGPNQPQHF TGTGCCAGTAGTCCATTGGCAGTGGGGCCAAATCAGCCCCAGCATTTT
TRBJ1-5 TRBD1 . TRBV7-2 CASSLSGTANQPQHF TGTGCCAGCAGCTTATCCGGGACAGCTAATCAGCCCCAGCATTTT
TRBJ2-5 TRBD2 . TRBV20-1 CSASFSAGVRETQYF TGCAGTGCTAGTTTCTCAGCGGGAGTTCGAGAGACCCAGTACTTC
TRBJ1-1 . . TRBV19 CASSLRTRGWPEAFF TGTGCCAGTAGTCTCCGGACCCGGGGTTGGCCTGAAGCTTTCTTT
TRBJ1-2 . . TRBV25-1 CASSDGDRYGYTF TGTGCCAGCAGTGATGGAGACAGGTATGGCTACACCTTC
TRBJ2-1 . . TRBV4-1 CASSPLTPDWYNEQFF TGCGCCAGCAGCCCGTTAACCCCGGACTGGTACAATGAGCAGTTCTTC
TRBJ1-2 TRBD1 . TRBV23-1 CASSLPRQGYGYTF TGCGCCAGCAGCCTTCCTCGACAGGGCTATGGCTACACCTTC
TRBJ1-1 . . TRBV11-2 CASSLVRGFGEAFF TGTGCCAGCAGCTTAGTTAGGGGTTTCGGAGAAGCTTTCTTT
TRBJ1-1 . . TRBV23-1 CASSQSKRAQNTEAFF TGCGCCAGCAGTCAATCGAAGAGGGCACAGAACACTGAAGCTTTCTTT
TRBJ2-2 TRBD1 . TRBV18 CASSPQGTGSTGELFF TGTGCCAGCTCACCGCAAGGGACAGGGTCAACCGGGGAGCTGTTTTTT
TRBJ1-6 TRBD1 . TRBV19 CASGQGRGNSPLHF TGTGCCAGTGGACAGGGGAGGGGAAATTCACCCCTCCACTTT
TRBJ2-5 . few TRBV7-9 CASSLGQGQETQYF TGTGCCAGCAGCTTAGGTCAGGGGCAAGAGACCCAGTACTTC
TRBJ1-3 . . TRBV18 CASSPRRGDSGNTIYF TGTGCCAGCTCACCACGGCGGGGGGACTCTGGAAACACCATATATTTT
TRBJ2-7 TRBD2 . TRBV27 CASSWGGAYEQYF TGTGCCAGCAGTTGGGGAGGGGCCTACGAGCAGTACTTC
TRBJ1-5 . . TRBV2 CASSDQGVGNQPQHF TGTGCCAGCAGTGATCAAGGGGTCGGCAATCAGCCCCAGCATTTT
TRBJ1-1 . . TRBV2 CASIDRTAEAFF TGTGCCAGCATTGATAGGACAGCTGAAGCTTTCTTT
TRBJ1-1 . . TRBV19 CASSLGQATAEAFF TGTGCCAGTAGTCTAGGGCAGGCAACAGCTGAAGCTTTCTTT
TRBJ2-7 TRBD1 . TRBV5-1 CASSFAGGSYEQYF TGCGCCAGCAGCTTTGCAGGGGGCTCCTACGAGCAGTACTTC
TRBJ2-7 . few TRBV3-1/TRBV3-2 CASSPNYRDEQYF TGTGCCAGCAGCCCAAACTACAGGGACGAGCAGTACTTC
TRBJ1-2 TRBD1 . TRBV10-3 CAISQTGIGGGYTF TGTGCCATCAGTCAGACAGGGATCGGGGGTGGCTACACCTTC
TRBJ1-3 . . TRBV5-5 CASSLRGNTIYF TGTGCCAGCAGCTTGCGTGGAAACACCATATATTTT